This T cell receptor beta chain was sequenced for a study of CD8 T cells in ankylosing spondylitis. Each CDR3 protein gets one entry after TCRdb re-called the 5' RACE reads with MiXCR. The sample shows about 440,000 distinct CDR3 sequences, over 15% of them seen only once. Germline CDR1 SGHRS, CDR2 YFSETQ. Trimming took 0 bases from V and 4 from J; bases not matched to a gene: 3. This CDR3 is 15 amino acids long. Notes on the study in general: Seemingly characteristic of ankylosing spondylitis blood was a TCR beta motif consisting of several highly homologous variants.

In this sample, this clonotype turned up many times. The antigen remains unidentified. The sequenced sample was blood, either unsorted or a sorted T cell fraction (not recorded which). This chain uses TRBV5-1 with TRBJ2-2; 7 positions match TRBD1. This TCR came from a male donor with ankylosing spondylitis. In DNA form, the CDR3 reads TGCGCCAGCAGCTTGGTATCAGGGGGCACCGGGGAGCTGTTTTTT. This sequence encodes CASSLVSGGTGELFF.